These 22 T cell receptor beta chains were sequenced from one sample in a study of blood T cells in healthy people across ages. Using a J-beta primer mix together with a sample-barcoded 5' primer, a second PCR was run for about 6 to 11 cycles. TCRdb itself ran the 5' RACE reads through MiXCR, one entry per CDR3 protein. The table lists more than 450,000 distinct CDR3 sequences, roughly a quarter of them singletons, with approximately 3.6% in the top ten. This same sample was also part of a study on T cells of mothers and their children.

Sequenced: blood. The receptors were sampled from a boy aged 2 to 9 in good health.

As for this clonotype: A single base separates this from a much larger clone, so it may be a read error. As the CDR3 is not closed by the conserved phenylalanine or tryptophan, this likely results from a read error. The rearrangement joins TRBV4-1 to TRBJ2-7; no definite D call. Germline CDR1 is MGHRA and CDR2 is YSYEKL. CDR3 size: 14 residues. The ends were cut back, 3 bases at V and 3 bases at J, with 12 bases in the middle. CDR3 residues: CASSQHPRLYEQYL. CDR3 coding DNA: TGCGCCAGCAGCCAGCACCCGAGACTCTACGAGCAGTACCTC.

This chain's CDR3 is CASSKWTSVGGNQPQHF. The CDR3 DNA reads as TGTGCCAGCAGCAAATGGACGTCGGTGGGGGGCAATCAGCCCCAGCATTTT. V gene TRBV21-1 combines with J gene TRBJ1-5; the table names TRBD1, a call not compared with the DNA. TRBV21-1 is tagged as a pseudogene. The CDR3 extends over 17 amino acids.

This clonotype was seen a handful of times. An end of the junction differs from the germline gene, which may be a read error. The chain has TRBV19 and TRBJ1-6, with TRBD1 matching over 9 bases. The CDR3 runs 15 residues. The germline gives CDR1 LNHDA, CDR2 SQIVND (reference sequence). Here the CDR3 reads CASSIYRGQRSPLHF. The CDR3 DNA is TGCGCCAGTAGTATATACAGGGGGCAAAGATCACCCCTCCACTTT.

This clonotype showed up many times. This chain links TRBV7-9 with TRBJ2-7; 8 bases align to TRBD2. The trim removed 5 bases at V and 0 bases at J, leaving 18 bases unmatched. CDR1 and CDR2 (germline): SEHNR, FQNEAQ (reference sequence). CDR3 length: 19 amino acids. Written as DNA, the CDR3 is TGTGCCAGCAGCAAACAGGGAAACAAGGGGCGGGGGGTCTCCTACGAGCAGTACTTC. This sequence encodes CASSKQGNKGRGVSYEQYF. The whole variable domain, remainder taken from reference TRBV7-9 and TRBJ2-7, is DTGVSQNPRHKITKRGQNVTFRCDPISEHNRLYWYRQTLGQGPEFLTYFQNEAQLEKSRLLSDRFSAERPKGSFSTLEIQRTEQGDSAMYLCASSKQGNKGRGVSYEQYFGPGTRLTVT.

The sample holds many counts of this clonotype. V usage is TRBV6-6 and J usage is TRBJ2-2; D unclear. This CDR3 spans 16 amino acids. Trimming cost V 0 bases and J 0 bases, with 8 bases left between them. Germline-derived CDR1 and CDR2 are MNHNY and SVGAGI (reference sequence). The CDR3 DNA reads TGTGCCAGCAGTTACTCGCGCAGGACGAACACCGGGGAGCTGTTTTTT. Translating it yields CASSYSRRTNTGELFF.

This clonotype appeared a few times. The rearrangement uses TRBV2 and TRBJ1-2, with unresolved D. This CDR3 has 13 amino acids. Trimming left V 1 base short and J 3 bases short, with 6 bases between. From germline, CDR1 is SNHLY and CDR2 FYNNEI. CDR3 bases: TGTGCCAGCAGTGAAGGTTTTTACTATGGCTACACCTTC. It is translated as CASSEGFYYGYTF.

The chain combines TRBV9 with TRBJ1-2; D ambiguous. This CDR3 comprises 16 residues. The V gene's germline CDR1 is SGDLS and CDR2 YYNGEE. Between the trimmed V and J ends, which lost 4 bases and 4 bases, there was a span of 20 bases. This CDR3 is CASSPSGAGGLYGYTF. The CDR3 DNA is TGTGCCAGCAGCCCGAGCGGCGCAGGTGGCCTCTATGGCTACACCTTC.

This clonotype appeared a few times. The chain links TRBV20-1 to TRBJ1-1; unclear D gene. The V gene's germline CDR1 is DFQATT and CDR2 SNEGSKA (reference sequence). V was cut by 3 bases and J by 3 bases, with 11 bases left in between. The CDR3 is 13 amino acids. CDR3 nucleotides: TGCAGTGCTAGGGGGAGGGTCGACACTGAAGCTTTCTTT. This sequence encodes CSARGRVDTEAFF.

The chain links TRBV20-1 to TRBJ2-5, with 7 bases fitting TRBD2. CDR3 size: 14 residues. The J segment lost 5 bases and the V segment lost 5 bases, leaving 11 bases of the junction unmatched. Per germline, CDR1 DFQATT and CDR2 SNEGSKA (reference sequence). The chain's CDR3 is CSAGRGTPGETQYF. The CDR3 bases are TGCAGTGCTGGGCGGGGGACCCCCGGGGAGACCCAGTACTTC.

This chain connects TRBV6-2 or TRBV6-3 to TRBJ1-6; 8 bases line up with TRBD1. The CDR3 consists of 16 residues. V was pared by 2 bases and J by 9 bases, with 9 bases of the junction left unmatched. The germline V gene has CDR1 MNHEY and CDR2 SVGEGT. CDR3 sequence: CASSYMSGGVGSPLHF. The CDR3 nucleotides are TGTGCCAGCAGTTACATGTCAGGGGGCGTTGGTTCACCCCTCCACTTT.

The chain carries TRBV19 and TRBJ1-2, with D tentatively TRBD1 (6 bases). Trimming took 0 bases from V and 5 from J, leaving 19 bases between them. The CDR3 totals 17 residues. Germline V gene lookup returns CDR1 LNHDA and CDR2 SQIVND (reference sequence). CDR3: CASSIDSTGTSLYGYTF. The CDR3 bases are TGTGCCAGTAGTATAGACTCCACCGGGACATCTCTTTATGGCTACACCTTC.

This clonotype came up a few times. The CDR3 region is CASSWYLGSYEEQYF. The CDR3 DNA reads as TGTGCCAGCAGTTGGTATCTGGGCAGCTACGAAGAGCAGTACTTC. This sequence joins TRBV6-5 and TRBJ2-7; no clear D gene. The CDR3 sequence is 15 residues long. The ends were cut back, 4 bases at V and 7 bases at J, with 20 bases in the middle. Germline-derived CDR1 and CDR2 are MNHEY and SVGAGI.

There are a few counts of this clonotype. CDR3 protein: CASSSPRLLLPSYNEQFF. In DNA, the CDR3 is TGTGCCAGCAGTTCTCCTCGACTCCTTCTTCCTTCCTACAATGAGCAGTTCTTC. The rearrangement uses TRBV12-3 or TRBV12-4 and TRBJ2-1; no definite D call. Trimming took 4 bases from V and 1 from J, leaving 20 bases between them. CDR3 length equals 18 residues.

This clonotype was detected a few times. The chain combines TRBV5-1 with TRBJ2-2, with D unclear. The CDR3 is 13 amino acids. V was shortened by 5 bases and J by 2 bases, with 7 bases between the two germline ends. Germline V gene sequence: CDR1 SGHRS, CDR2 YFSETQ. CDR3 residues: CASRVYNTGELFF. CDR3 sequence (DNA): TGCGCCAGCAGGGTCTATAACACCGGGGAGCTGTTTTTT.

This clonotype was seen a handful of times. DNA of the CDR3: TGTGCCAGCAGTATCCGGGACTCGGCGGCCCAGTACTTC. Its translation: CASSIRDSAAQYF. The rearrangement uses TRBV27 and TRBJ2-5; D is possibly TRBD2 (6 bases). The germline V gene encodes CDR1 MNHEY and CDR2 SMNVEV (reference sequence). This CDR3 contains 13 residues. Trimming pared 5 bases from V and 9 bases from J, leaving 16 bases between.

The chain joins TRBV18 to TRBJ2-7, with unresolved D. The CDR3 covers 15 residues. Germline V gives CDR1 KGHSH, CDR2 LQKENI. V shed 0 bases and J shed 0 bases, with 9 bases lying between them. The CDR3 DNA sequence: TGTGCCAGCTCACCACCAAGCCCTCTCTCCTACGAGCAGTACTTC. The encoded protein is CASSPPSPLSYEQYF.

The chain is built from TRBV20-1 and TRBJ2-7, with D unclear. CDR3 length: 15 residues. Trimming removed 2 bases from V and 2 bases from J, with 16 bases in between. The germline V gene encodes CDR1 DFQATT and CDR2 SNEGSKA (reference sequence). The CDR3 region is CSARLPRATPYEQYF. CDR3 in DNA: TGCAGTGCTAGACTCCCTAGGGCGACCCCCTACGAGCAGTACTTC.

The rearrangement joins TRBV6-5 to TRBJ2-1; 12 bases fit TRBD2. In germline, CDR1 is MNHEY, CDR2 SVGAGI. The CDR3 consists of 16 residues. The J segment lost 5 bases and the V segment lost 6 bases, leaving 8 bases of the junction unmatched. The CDR3 DNA sequence: TGTGCCAGCAGCCGACTAGCGGGGGCCATGCACAATGAGCAGTTCTTC. It yields the protein CASSRLAGAMHNEQFF.

This clonotype occurred a few times. This chain joins TRBV12-5 and TRBJ1-4, with a weak D call TRBD1 (6 bases). Trimming shortened V by 1 base and J by 5 bases, and 8 bases separated the two germline ends. The CDR3 has 14 residues. Germline V gene data show CDR1 as LGHNT and CDR2 as FRNRAP. The CDR3 protein is CASGLGTENEKLFF. The CDR3 DNA reads TGTGCTAGTGGTTTGGGGACAGAAAATGAAAAACTGTTTTTT.

This clonotype has just a few counts. The chain couples TRBV6-5 to TRBJ2-7; D perhaps matches TRBD2 (5 bases). Per the germline V gene, CDR1 is MNHEY and CDR2 is SVGAGI. The CDR3 covers 15 residues. V lost 6 bases, J lost 2 bases, and 17 bases lay in between. CDR3 nucleotide sequence: TGTGCCAGCAGCCTCTCTCGCGGGCTCCCCTACGAGCAGTACTTC. Translated, it gives CASSLSRGLPYEQYF.

This clonotype has more than one count but fewer than ten. This CDR3 is CASSLGSGFGTEAFF. The CDR3 coding sequence is TGTGCCAGCAGCTTAGGTTCGGGTTTCGGGACTGAAGCTTTCTTT. The chain is built from TRBV7-2 and TRBJ1-1; the D is unclear. Looked up from germline, CDR1 is SGHTA and CDR2 is FQGNSA. Trimming removed 1 base at V and 5 bases at J, with 14 bases between. The CDR3 runs 15 residues.

This clonotype was picked up many times. V and J are TRBV7-2 and TRBJ2-7; tentative D call: TRBD1 (7 bases). Between the trimmed V and J ends, which lost 8 bases and 0 bases, there was a span of 14 bases. This CDR3 comprises 14 residues. Germline lookup yields CDR1 SGHTA and CDR2 FQGNSA. CDR3 in DNA: TGTGCCAGCTCATCGCGGGACAGCTCCTACGAGCAGTACTTC. This translates into CASSSRDSSYEQYF.